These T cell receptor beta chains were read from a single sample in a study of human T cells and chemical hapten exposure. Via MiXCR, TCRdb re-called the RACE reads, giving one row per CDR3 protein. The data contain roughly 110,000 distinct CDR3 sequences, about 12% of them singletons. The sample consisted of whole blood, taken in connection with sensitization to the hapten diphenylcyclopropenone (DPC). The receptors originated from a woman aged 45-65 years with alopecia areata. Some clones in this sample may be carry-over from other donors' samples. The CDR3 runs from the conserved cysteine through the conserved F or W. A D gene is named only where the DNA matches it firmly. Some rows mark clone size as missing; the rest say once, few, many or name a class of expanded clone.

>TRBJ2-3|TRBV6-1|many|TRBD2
TGTGCCAGCAGTCTCCGACTAGCGGGCCCTGCAGATACGCAGTATTTT
CASSLRLAGPADTQYF
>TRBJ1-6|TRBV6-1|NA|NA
TGTGCCAGCAGCCCCCGGACGAGCTCCTATAATTCACCCCTCCACTTT
CASSPRTSSYNSPLHF
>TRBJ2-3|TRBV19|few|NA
TGTGCCAGTAGTATTTTAGGGCCAGAAGATACGCAGTATTTT
CASSILGPEDTQYF
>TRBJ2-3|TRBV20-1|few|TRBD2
TGCAGTGCTAGAGATAGTAGCGGGAGGGGAGATACGCAGTATTTT
CSARDSSGRGDTQYF
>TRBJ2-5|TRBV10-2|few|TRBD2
TGCGCCAGCAGTGAGCGGGTTTTACTAGCGGAGACCCAGTACTTC
CASSERVLLAETQYF
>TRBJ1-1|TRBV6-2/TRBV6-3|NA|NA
TGTGCCAGCAGCCGATACGACCCGGTCCGTCGGGGCACTGAAGCTTTCTTT
CASSRYDPVRRGTEAFF
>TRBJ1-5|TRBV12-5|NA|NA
TGTGCTGGAAACAGTGATAGCAATCAGCCCCAGCATTTT
CAGNSDSNQPQHF
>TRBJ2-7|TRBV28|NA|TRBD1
TGTGCCAGCAGTCCTTGGACAGGGGCGTACGAGCAGTACTTC
CASSPWTGAYEQYF
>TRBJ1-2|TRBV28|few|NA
TGTGCCATCCAAAGGGACATCTATGGCTACACCTTC
CAIQRDIYGYTF
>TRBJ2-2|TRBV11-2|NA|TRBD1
TGTGCCACCCCCGGGACAGGGGGCCCCACCGGGGAGCTGTTTTTT
CATPGTGGPTGELFF
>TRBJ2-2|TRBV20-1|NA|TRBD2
TGCAGTGCTAGGCCGACTAGCGGTGAGAACACCGGGGAGCTGTTTTTT
CSARPTSGENTGELFF
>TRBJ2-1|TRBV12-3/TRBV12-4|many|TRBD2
TGTGCCAGCACCAAAACCGGGACTAGGAATGAGCAGTTCTTC
CASTKTGTRNEQFF
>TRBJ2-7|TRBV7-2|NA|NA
TGTGCCAGCAGCCCCCTTATGCGGGACTACGAGCAGTACTTC
CASSPLMRDYEQYF
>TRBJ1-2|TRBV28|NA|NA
TGTGCCAGCAGTTTGGAACAGGGAGGCGGCTACACCTTC
CASSLEQGGGYTF
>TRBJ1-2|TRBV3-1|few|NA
TGTGCCAGCAGCCAAGATACGGTCACCGCGCAGGGCTACACCTTC
CASSQDTVTAQGYTF
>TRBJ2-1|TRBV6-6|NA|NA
TGTGCCAGCACTTACCCGACTAGTACGGGCAATGAGCAGTTCTTC
CASTYPTSTGNEQFF